The present T cell receptor beta chain was sequenced within a study of cytomegalovirus exposure and HLA in healthy donors. Primers included in the PCR were 60 Vbeta and 13 Jbeta primers. TCRdb's copy holds only in-frame clones and misses some; the assay was immunoSEQ multiplex PCR. The sample is made up of some 130,000 clones, and the top ten hold 1.7% of it. Study-wide findings and caveats: Exclusion applied to some V segments, including TRBV6-2 and TRBV6-3, as they were indistinguishable. Versus the roughly 670-donor mean, an Asian-associated ancestry cluster reportedly showed fewer N-insertions in a later analysis. The listing of roughly 160 TCR beta chains classed them as cytomegalovirus-associated. Most CMV-associated TCR beta chains appeared HLA-restricted in a later analysis.

With 8 bases removed from V and 0 bases from J, the gap between germline ends came to 17 bases. CDR3 size: 16 residues. Germline-derived CDR1 and CDR2 are LNHDA and SQIVND (reference sequence). On this clone: Its antigen is unidentified.

This receptor was obtained from a man younger than 35 in good health and CMV-seronegative. The material sequenced was PBMCs. The chain employs TRBV19 and TRBJ1-3, with D tentatively TRBD1 (5 bases). CDR3 loop: CASDDWGLSSGNTIYF. CDR3 DNA sequence: TGTGCCAGTGACGACTGGGGACTGAGCTCTGGAAACACCATATATTTT.